This TCR beta chain was recorded in a study of T-cell memory formation after mild COVID-19. 5'RACE primed at constant segments yielded TCR alpha and TCR beta cDNA libraries bearing sample barcodes and UMIs. MiXCR was run by TCRdb on the 5' RACE reads, yielding one entry per CDR3 protein. The data contain around 150,000 distinct CDR3 sequences, 25% to 40% of them singletons. The CDR3 contains 16 residues. CDR1 DFQATT and CDR2 SNEGSKA come from the germline V gene (reference sequence). The ends lost 0 bases at V and 1 base at J; junction bases unmatched: 6. This clonotype was sampled from an adult woman who had mild COVID-19 (a few samples of this study predate the infection). Cell type and time point are not known. The genes are TRBV20-1 and TRBJ2-1; TRBD1 agrees at 7 bases. What was sequenced was PBMCs or a T cell subset sorted from them (not recorded which). The CDR3 is CSAREMAGGSYNEQFF. CDR3 bases: TGCAGTGCTAGAGAGATGGCAGGGGGTTCCTACAATGAGCAGTTCTTC.